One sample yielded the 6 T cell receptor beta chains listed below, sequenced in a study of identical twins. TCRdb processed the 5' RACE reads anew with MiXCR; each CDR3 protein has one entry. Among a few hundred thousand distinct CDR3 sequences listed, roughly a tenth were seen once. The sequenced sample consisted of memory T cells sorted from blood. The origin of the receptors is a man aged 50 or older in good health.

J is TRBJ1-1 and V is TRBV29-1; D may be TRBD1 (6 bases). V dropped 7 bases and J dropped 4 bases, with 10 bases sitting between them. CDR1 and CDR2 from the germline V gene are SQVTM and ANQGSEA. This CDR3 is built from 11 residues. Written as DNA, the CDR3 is TGCAGCGCAGGGGAGGCCACTGAAGCTTTCTTT. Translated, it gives CSAGEATEAFF.

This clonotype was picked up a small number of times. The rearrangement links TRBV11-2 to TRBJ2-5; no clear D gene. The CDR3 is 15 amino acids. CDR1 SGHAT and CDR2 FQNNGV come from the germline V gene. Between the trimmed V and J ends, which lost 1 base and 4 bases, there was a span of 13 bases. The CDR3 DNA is TGTGCCAGCAGCTTAGCAAGGGCCGGTTCAGAGACCCAGTACTTC. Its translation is CASSLARAGSETQYF.

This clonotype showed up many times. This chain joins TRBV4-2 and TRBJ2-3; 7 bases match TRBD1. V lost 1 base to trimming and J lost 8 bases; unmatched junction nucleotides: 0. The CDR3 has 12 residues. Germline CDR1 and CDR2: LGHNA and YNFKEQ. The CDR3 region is CASSQGQGTQYF. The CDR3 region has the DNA TGTGCCAGCAGCCAAGGACAGGGTACGCAGTATTTT.

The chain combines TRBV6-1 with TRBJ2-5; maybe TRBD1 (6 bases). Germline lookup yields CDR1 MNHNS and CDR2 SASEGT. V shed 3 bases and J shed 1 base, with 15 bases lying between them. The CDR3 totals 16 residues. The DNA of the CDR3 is TGTGCCAGCAGTGATTATCCAGGGGCACGCCAAGAGACCCAGTACTTC. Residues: CASSDYPGARQETQYF.

The CDR3 DNA reads TGTGCCAGCTACTCTAGGGGGTACGTCTACGAGCAGTACTTC. Translation gives CASYSRGYVYEQYF. The chain is built from TRBV28 and TRBJ2-7; the D gene is possibly TRBD1 (6 bases). In germline, CDR1 is MDHEN, CDR2 SYDVKM. V shed 8 bases and J shed 3 bases, with 17 bases lying between them. This CDR3 has 14 residues.

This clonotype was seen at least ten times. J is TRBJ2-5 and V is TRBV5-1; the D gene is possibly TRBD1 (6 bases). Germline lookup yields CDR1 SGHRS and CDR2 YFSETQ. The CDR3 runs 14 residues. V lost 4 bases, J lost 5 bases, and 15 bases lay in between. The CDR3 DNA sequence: TGCGCCAGCAGCGTAGGCTCCCAGGGGGAGACCCAGTACTTC. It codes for CASSVGSQGETQYF.